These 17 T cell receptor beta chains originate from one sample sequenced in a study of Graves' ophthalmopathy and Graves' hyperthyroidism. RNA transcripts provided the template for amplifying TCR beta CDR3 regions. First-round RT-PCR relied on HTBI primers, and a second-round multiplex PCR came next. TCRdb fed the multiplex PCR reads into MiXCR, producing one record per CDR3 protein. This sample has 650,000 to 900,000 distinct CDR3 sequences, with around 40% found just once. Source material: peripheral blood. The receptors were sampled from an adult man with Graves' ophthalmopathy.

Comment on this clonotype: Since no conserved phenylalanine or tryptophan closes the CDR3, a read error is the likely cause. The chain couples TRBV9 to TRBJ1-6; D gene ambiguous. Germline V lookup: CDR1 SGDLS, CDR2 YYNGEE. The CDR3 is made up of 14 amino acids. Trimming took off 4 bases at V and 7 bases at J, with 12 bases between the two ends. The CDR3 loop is CASSRTGRNSPLHL. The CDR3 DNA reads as TGTGCCAGCAGCCGGACGGGTAGAAATTCACCCCTCCACCTT.

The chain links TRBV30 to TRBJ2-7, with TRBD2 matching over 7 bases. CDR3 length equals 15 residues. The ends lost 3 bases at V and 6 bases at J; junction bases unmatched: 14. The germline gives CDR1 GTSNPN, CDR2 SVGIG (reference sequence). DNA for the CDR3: TGTGCCTGGAGGGATCCGTATGGGGAGGGGATCGAGCAGTACTTC. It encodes CAWRDPYGEGIEQYF.

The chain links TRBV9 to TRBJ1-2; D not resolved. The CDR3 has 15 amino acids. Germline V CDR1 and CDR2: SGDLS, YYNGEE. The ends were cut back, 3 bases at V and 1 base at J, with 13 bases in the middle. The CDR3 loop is CASSAPTGYNYGYTF. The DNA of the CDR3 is TGTGCCAGCAGCGCCCCAACGGGATATAACTATGGCTACACCTTC.

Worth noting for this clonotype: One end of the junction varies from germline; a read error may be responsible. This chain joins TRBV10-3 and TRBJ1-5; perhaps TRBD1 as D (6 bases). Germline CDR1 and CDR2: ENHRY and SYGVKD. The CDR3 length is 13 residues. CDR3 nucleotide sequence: TGTGCCAGCAGTCACAGGGAGGCTCAGCCCCAGCATTTT. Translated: CASSHREAQPQHF.

The CDR3 reads CASSNGPVYEQYF. Written as DNA, the CDR3 is TGTGCCAGCAGCAACGGACCGGTCTACGAGCAGTACTTC. The chain carries TRBV7-3 and TRBJ2-7; D is uncertain. Germline V CDR1 and CDR2: SGHTA, FQGTGA. Trimming cost V 5 bases and J 3 bases, with 11 bases left between them. The CDR3 runs 13 residues.

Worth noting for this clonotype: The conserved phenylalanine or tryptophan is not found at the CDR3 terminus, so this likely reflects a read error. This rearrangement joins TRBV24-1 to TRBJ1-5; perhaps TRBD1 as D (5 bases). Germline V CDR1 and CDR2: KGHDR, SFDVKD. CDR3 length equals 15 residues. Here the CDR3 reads CATSDPGIGDRPQHL. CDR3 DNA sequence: TGTGCGACCAGTGACCCAGGGATAGGGGATCGGCCCCAGCATCTT.

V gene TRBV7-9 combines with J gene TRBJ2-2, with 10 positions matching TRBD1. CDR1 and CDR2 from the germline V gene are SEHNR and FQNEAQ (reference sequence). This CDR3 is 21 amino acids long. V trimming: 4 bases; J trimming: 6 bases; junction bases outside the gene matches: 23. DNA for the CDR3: TGTGCCAGCAGCTGCTCACCGGGACAGGGGCCGCCTCGACCGGAGGCCGGGGAGCTGTTTTTT. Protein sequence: CASSCSPGQGPPRPEAGELFF.

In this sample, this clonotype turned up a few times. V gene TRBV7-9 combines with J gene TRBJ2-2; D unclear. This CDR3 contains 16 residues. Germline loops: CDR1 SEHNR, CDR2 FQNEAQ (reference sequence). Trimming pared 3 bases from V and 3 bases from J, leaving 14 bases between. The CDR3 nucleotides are TGTGCCAGCAGCTTCGGCCTCCGCGACGACACCGGGGAGCTGTTTTTT. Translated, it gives CASSFGLRDDTGELFF.

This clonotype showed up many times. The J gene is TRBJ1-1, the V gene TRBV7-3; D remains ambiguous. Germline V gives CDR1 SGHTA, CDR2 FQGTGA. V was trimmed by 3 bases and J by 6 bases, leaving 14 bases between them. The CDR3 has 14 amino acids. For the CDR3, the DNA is TGTGCCAGCAGCTTCGAACCCACAGCCGCTGAAGCTTTCTTT. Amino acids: CASSFEPTAAEAFF.

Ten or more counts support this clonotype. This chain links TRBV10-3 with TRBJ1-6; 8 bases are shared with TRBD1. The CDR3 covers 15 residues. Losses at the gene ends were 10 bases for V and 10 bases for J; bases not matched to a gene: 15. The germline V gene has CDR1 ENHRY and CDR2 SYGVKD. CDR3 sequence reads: CASRKGGQGDSPLHF. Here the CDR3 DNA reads TGTGCCAGCAGGAAGGGTGGACAGGGTGACTCACCCCTCCACTTT.

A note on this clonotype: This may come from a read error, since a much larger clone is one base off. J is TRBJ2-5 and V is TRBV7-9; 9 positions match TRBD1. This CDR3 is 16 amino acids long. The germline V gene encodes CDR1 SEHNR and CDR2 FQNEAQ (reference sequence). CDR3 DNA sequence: TGTGCCAGCAGCTACGGGACAGGGAAGGGCCAAGAGACCCAGCACTTC. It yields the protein CASSYGTGKGQETQHF.

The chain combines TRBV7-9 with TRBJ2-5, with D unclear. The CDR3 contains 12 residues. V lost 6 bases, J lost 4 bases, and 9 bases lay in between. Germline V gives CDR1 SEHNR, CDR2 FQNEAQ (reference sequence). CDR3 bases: TGTGCCAGCAGTGGGATGGGAGAGACCCAGTACTTC. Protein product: CASSGMGETQYF.

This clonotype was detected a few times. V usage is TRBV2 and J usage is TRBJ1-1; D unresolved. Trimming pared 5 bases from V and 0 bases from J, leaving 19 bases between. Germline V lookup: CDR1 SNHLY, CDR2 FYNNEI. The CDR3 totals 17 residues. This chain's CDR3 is CASSPAGTEALNTEAFF. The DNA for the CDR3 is TGTGCCAGCAGTCCCGCCGGTACTGAGGCTTTGAACACTGAAGCTTTCTTT. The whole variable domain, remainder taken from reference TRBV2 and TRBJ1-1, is EPEVTQTPSHQVTQMGQEVILRCVPISNHLYFYWYRQILGQKVEFLVSFYNNEISEKSEIFDDQFSVERPDGSNFTLKIRSTKLEDSAMYFCASSPAGTEALNTEAFFGQGTRLTVV.

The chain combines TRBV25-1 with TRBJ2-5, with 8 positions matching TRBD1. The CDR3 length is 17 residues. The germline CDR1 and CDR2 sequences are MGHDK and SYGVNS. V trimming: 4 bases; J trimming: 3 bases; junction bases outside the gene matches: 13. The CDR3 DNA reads TGTGCCAGCAGTGCTTACGCAGGGGGCAGTGGGAAAGAGACCCAGTACTTC. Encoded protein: CASSAYAGGSGKETQYF.

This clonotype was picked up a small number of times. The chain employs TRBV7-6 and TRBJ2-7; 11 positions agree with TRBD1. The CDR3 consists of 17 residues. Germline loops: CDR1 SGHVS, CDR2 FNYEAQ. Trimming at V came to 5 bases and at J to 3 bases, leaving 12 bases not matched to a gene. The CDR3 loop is CASSLGTGGEDLYEQYF. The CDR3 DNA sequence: TGTGCCAGCAGCCTGGGGACAGGGGGGGAGGATCTCTACGAGCAGTACTTC.

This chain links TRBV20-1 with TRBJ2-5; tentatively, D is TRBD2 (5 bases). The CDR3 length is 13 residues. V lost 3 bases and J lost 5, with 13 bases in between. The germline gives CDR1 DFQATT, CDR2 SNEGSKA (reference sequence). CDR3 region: CSASGSGWETQYF. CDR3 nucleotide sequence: TGCAGTGCTAGTGGGAGCGGCTGGGAGACCCAGTACTTC.

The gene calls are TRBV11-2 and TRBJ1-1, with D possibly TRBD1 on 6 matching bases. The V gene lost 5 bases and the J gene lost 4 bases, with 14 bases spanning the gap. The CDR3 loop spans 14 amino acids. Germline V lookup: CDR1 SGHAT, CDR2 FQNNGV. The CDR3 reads CASSVVGQITEAFF. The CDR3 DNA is TGTGCCAGCAGCGTGGTAGGACAGATCACTGAAGCTTTCTTT.